One and the same sample provided the 20 T cell receptor beta chains below, sequenced in a study of T cell changes during pregnancy in multiple sclerosis. Using immunoSEQ multiplex PCR, the repertoire was profiled, and TCRdb retains in-frame clones only, with some absent. The data contain just under 65,000 clones, 90% to 95% of them singletons. The sequences come from CD8+ T cells from peripheral blood mononuclear cells, collected in the second trimester of pregnancy. All receptors come from a female donor with multiple sclerosis, enrolled in a pregnancy study.

The CDR3 DNA reads TGTGCCAGCAGTTCCGGGACAGGGTCTTTTTACGAGCAGTACTTC. It yields the protein CASSSGTGSFYEQYF. The J gene is TRBJ2-7, the V gene TRBV9; TRBD1 agrees at 9 bases. V lost 5 bases and J lost 4; bases outside the gene matches: 10. The CDR3 totals 15 residues. The germline gives CDR1 SGDLS, CDR2 YYNGEE.

The V call is TRBV5-1, the J call TRBJ2-3; TRBD2 agrees at 15 bases. The germline V gene has CDR1 SGHRS and CDR2 YFSETQ. Trimming at V came to 4 bases and at J to 5 bases, leaving 11 bases not matched to a gene. CDR3 size: 18 residues. The CDR3 nucleotides are TGCGCCAGCAGCGATCCGGGACTAGCGGGAGGACGAGAAGATACGCAGTATTTT. Encoded protein: CASSDPGLAGGREDTQYF. The full variable domain, in which reference TRBV5-1 and TRBJ2-3 provide the parts outside the CDR3, is KAGVTQTPRYLIKTRGQQVTLSCSPISGHRSVSWYQQTPGQGLQFLFEYFSETQRNKGNFPGRFSGRQFSNSRSEMNVSTLELGDSALYLCASSDPGLAGGREDTQYFGPGTRLTVL.

This chain links TRBV11-2 with TRBJ1-1, with D perhaps matching TRBD1 (6 bases). Germline CDR1 is SGHAT and CDR2 is FQNNGV. Trimming shortened V by 1 base and J by 6 bases, and 9 bases separated the two germline ends. There are 13 residues in the CDR3. This chain's CDR3 is CASSLGGLAEAFF. Here the CDR3 DNA reads TGTGCCAGCAGCTTAGGGGGGCTTGCTGAAGCTTTCTTT.

V and J are TRBV27 and TRBJ2-7; tentatively, D is TRBD2 (6 bases). The CDR3 totals 12 residues. Per germline, CDR1 MNHEY and CDR2 SMNVEV (reference sequence). V lost 3 bases and J 7 bases, leaving 10 bases between the germline ends. CDR3: CASSFLRGEQYF. CDR3 DNA: TGTGCCAGCAGTTTCCTCCGGGGGGAGCAGTACTTC.

V usage is TRBV9 and J usage is TRBJ2-2; 9 nucleotides align to TRBD1. The length of the CDR3 is 17 residues. V gave up 1 base and J gave up 0 bases; unmatched junction bases: 4. Germline CDR1 SGDLS, CDR2 YYNGEE. CDR3 protein: CASSVPRDRANTGELFF. CDR3 sequence (DNA): TGTGCCAGCAGCGTACCCCGGGACAGGGCGAACACCGGGGAGCTGTTTTTT.

The chain carries TRBV29-1 and TRBJ1-1; 9 nucleotides agree with TRBD1. The V segment lost 4 bases and the J segment 5 bases; nucleotides outside the gene matches: 11. Germline values: CDR1 SQVTM, CDR2 ANQGSEA. This CDR3 contains 15 residues. This CDR3 is CSVGRTGARRTEAFF. CDR3 bases: TGCAGCGTTGGTCGGACAGGGGCGAGGAGGACTGAAGCTTTCTTT.

In its sample, this clone was seen once. The chain uses TRBV7-9 and TRBJ1-1; D call uncertain. The V gene lost 2 bases and the J gene lost 4 bases, with 11 bases spanning the gap. Germline assignment: CDR1 SEHNR and CDR2 FQNEAQ (reference sequence). This CDR3 contains 14 residues. The CDR3 DNA reads TGTGCCAGCAGCTTATTAGCCTCGACCACTGAAGCTTTCTTT. As protein: CASSLLASTTEAFF.

This clone was seen just once. The J gene is TRBJ1-2, the V gene TRBV19; D is unclear. V lost 3 bases, J lost 7 bases, and 27 bases lay in between. The CDR3 is 18 amino acids. Germline values: CDR1 LNHDA, CDR2 SQIVND (reference sequence). The CDR3 spells CASSISAEATLRNGGYTF. CDR3 nucleotide sequence: TGTGCCAGTAGTATCAGCGCGGAAGCCACCCTGAGAAATGGTGGCTACACCTTC.

J is TRBJ2-7 and V is TRBV28; D gene uncertain. The germline CDR1 and CDR2 sequences are MDHEN and SYDVKM. The ends were cut back, 6 bases at V and 3 bases at J, with 18 bases in the middle. The CDR3 is made up of 15 amino acids. Here the CDR3 reads CASSLRPDTSYEQYF. The CDR3 DNA follows: TGTGCCAGCAGCCTCCGACCTGACACCAGCTACGAGCAGTACTTC.

The V gene is TRBV30, the J gene TRBJ2-7; D is unresolved. The germline CDR1 and CDR2 sequences are GTSNPN and SVGIG (reference sequence). The V gene lost 2 bases and the J gene lost 7 bases, with 12 bases spanning the gap. This CDR3 is 12 amino acids long. The DNA for the CDR3 is TGTGCCTGGAGTCAAGCTGCCCTTGAGCAGTACTTC. Translation: CAWSQAALEQYF. Full variable domain (remainder filled in from reference TRBV30 and TRBJ2-7): SQTIHQWPATLVQPVGSPLSLECTVEGTSNPNLYWYRQAAGRGLQLLFYSVGIGQISSEVPQNLSASRPQDRQFILSSKKLLLSDSGFYLCAWSQAALEQYFGPGTRLTVT.

The genes are TRBV28 and TRBJ2-1; the D is unclear. Germline assignment: CDR1 MDHEN and CDR2 SYDVKM. The V end was cut by 6 bases, the J end by 1 base, with 16 bases between. The CDR3 runs 16 residues. The CDR3 DNA reads as TGTGCCAGCAGCAACCTCGAGATGAGGTCCTACAATGAGCAGTTCTTC. Its protein product is CASSNLEMRSYNEQFF.

This chain joins TRBV5-1 and TRBJ2-1; 9 positions match TRBD2. With 0 bases clipped from V and 1 base from J, the junction kept 2 bases outside the gene matches. CDR3 length equals 16 residues. From germline, CDR1 is SGHRS and CDR2 YFSETQ. This CDR3 reads CASSLALAGSYNEQFF. In DNA, the CDR3 is TGCGCCAGCAGCTTGGCCCTAGCGGGATCCTACAATGAGCAGTTCTTC.

The chain recombines TRBV30 with TRBJ1-4, with TRBD1 matching over 10 bases. V lost 1 base to trimming and J lost 8 bases; unmatched junction nucleotides: 7. The CDR3 loop spans 15 amino acids. Germline CDR1 GTSNPN, CDR2 SVGIG (reference sequence). The CDR3 region is CAWSDQTGGFEKLFF. CDR3 DNA sequence: TGTGCCTGGAGTGACCAGACAGGGGGCTTCGAAAAACTGTTTTTT.

The DNA for the CDR3 is TGTGCCAGCAGCCCCGGGACTAGCGGGGCCTACAATGAGCAGTTCTTC. Translating gives CASSPGTSGAYNEQFF. The chain employs TRBV7-2 and TRBJ2-1, with 13 positions matching TRBD2. Losses at the gene ends were 5 bases for V and 2 bases for J; bases not matched to a gene: 3. This CDR3 comprises 16 residues. Germline-derived CDR1 and CDR2 are SGHTA and FQGNSA.

The chain uses TRBV4-2 and TRBJ2-3, with 12 bases matching TRBD2. The CDR3 is 15 residues long. With 2 bases clipped from V and 4 bases from J, the junction kept 1 base outside the gene matches. Germline V gives CDR1 LGHNA, CDR2 YNFKEQ. Written as DNA, the CDR3 is TGTGCCAGCAGCCAACTAGCGGGAGGGCCAGATACGCAGTATTTT. Translated: CASSQLAGGPDTQYF.

The chain combines TRBV5-8 with TRBJ1-5; 8 bases map to TRBD1. CDR1 is SGHTS, CDR2 YDEGEE, per germline. This CDR3 contains 14 residues. Trimming at V came to 4 bases and at J to 4 bases, leaving 4 bases not matched to a gene. The CDR3 sequence is CASSQTGVNQPQHF. As DNA, the CDR3 is TGTGCCAGCAGCCAGACAGGGGTTAATCAGCCCCAGCATTTT. The full variable domain, its missing parts supplied by reference TRBV5-8 and TRBJ1-5, is EAGVTQSPTHLIKTRGQQATLRCSPISGHTSVYWYQQALGLGLQFLLWYDEGEERNRGNFPPRFSGRQFPNYSSELNVNALELEDSALYLCASSQTGVNQPQHFGDGTRLSIL.

The chain employs TRBV9 and TRBJ1-5; weak D call: TRBD1 (5 bases). The CDR3 has 14 residues. Trimming stripped 0 bases from V and 3 bases from J, with 7 bases between. Germline lookup yields CDR1 SGDLS and CDR2 YYNGEE. The CDR3 DNA sequence: TGTGCCAGCAGCGTAGGACAGATCAATCAGCCCCAGCATTTT. Translation gives CASSVGQINQPQHF. Variable domain in full (rest from reference TRBV9 and TRBJ1-5): DSGVTQTPKHLITATGQRVTLRCSPRSGDLSVYWYQQSLDQGLQFLIQYYNGEERAKGNILERFSAQQFPDLHSELNLSSLELGDSALYFCASSVGQINQPQHFGDGTRLSIL.

This chain joins TRBV7-9 and TRBJ2-5; 7 positions agree with TRBD2. The junction had 9 bases not matched to a gene; V was cut back by 5 bases and J by 3 bases. The CDR3 contains 15 residues. CDR1 is SEHNR, CDR2 FQNEAQ, per germline (reference sequence). CDR3 coding DNA: TGTGCCAGCAGCATTCTAGCGGTGGTTGAAGAGACCCAGTACTTC. It is translated as CASSILAVVEETQYF.

The chain employs TRBV4-1 and TRBJ1-2; 7 bases line up with TRBD1. The CDR3 loop spans 15 amino acids. Germline assignment: CDR1 MGHRA and CDR2 YSYEKL. Germline trimming cut 1 base from V and 4 bases from J; bases unmatched to any gene: 6. CDR3 sequence reads: CASSQVGTVPYGYTF. The CDR3 region has the DNA TGCGCCAGCAGCCAAGTAGGGACAGTCCCCTATGGCTACACCTTC.

V gene TRBV19 combines with J gene TRBJ2-7; D unclear. Germline lookup yields CDR1 LNHDA and CDR2 SQIVND (reference sequence). V dropped 3 bases and J dropped 6 bases, with 9 bases sitting between them. CDR3 length equals 12 residues. This CDR3 reads CASSIGRLEQYF. The CDR3 DNA reads as TGTGCCAGTAGTATTGGTAGACTCGAGCAGTACTTC.